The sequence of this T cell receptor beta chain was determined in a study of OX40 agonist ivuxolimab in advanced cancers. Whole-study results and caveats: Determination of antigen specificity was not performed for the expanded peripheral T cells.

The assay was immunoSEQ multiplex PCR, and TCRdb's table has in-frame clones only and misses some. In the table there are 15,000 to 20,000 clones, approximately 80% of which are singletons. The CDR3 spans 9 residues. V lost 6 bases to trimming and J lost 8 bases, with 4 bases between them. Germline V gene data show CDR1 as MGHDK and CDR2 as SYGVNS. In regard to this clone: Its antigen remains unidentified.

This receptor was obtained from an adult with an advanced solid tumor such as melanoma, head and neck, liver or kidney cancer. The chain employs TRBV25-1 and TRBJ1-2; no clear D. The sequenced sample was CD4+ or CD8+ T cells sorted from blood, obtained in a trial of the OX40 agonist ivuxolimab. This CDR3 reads CASRGGYTF. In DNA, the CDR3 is TGTGCCAGCAGGGGGGGCTACACCTTC.